This T cell receptor (beta chain) was captured by sequencing in a study of cytomegalovirus exposure and HLA in healthy donors. Study-level findings and limits: About 87% or about 30% of the time was how often most TCR beta V segments were productive, according to an earlier analysis. Donor immune exposure was known only as CMV serostatus.

Primers for the PCR totalled 60 Vbeta and 13 Jbeta. TCRdb keeps only in-frame clones here, not all; method: immunoSEQ multiplex PCR. The sample contains roughly 230,000 clones, about 90% of which appear only once. As for this clone: Its antigen is unknown.

This CDR3 contains 15 residues. Trimming took 6 bases from V and 6 from J; bases not matched to a gene: 6. Per the germline V gene, CDR1 is WSHSY and CDR2 is SAAADI. Sequencing input: PBMCs. This receptor was taken from a girl aged 2 to 9 in good health and CMV-seronegative. The J gene is TRBJ2-1, the V gene TRBV10-2; TRBD2 agrees at 12 bases. The CDR3 is CASRSTSGRLNEQFF. CDR3 nucleotide sequence: TGCGCCAGCAGGAGCACTAGCGGGAGGCTCAATGAGCAGTTCTTC.